This T cell receptor beta chain was found in a study of OX40 agonist ivuxolimab in advanced cancers. Sequencing was performed with immunoSEQ multiplex PCR; in TCRdb, only in-frame clones are kept and a portion is missing. The profile shows about 81,000 clones, more than 80% of them singletons. V was clipped by 4 bases and J by 7 bases, with 17 bases between them. The CDR3 sequence is 15 residues long. The germline CDR1 and CDR2 sequences are SGHAT and FQNNGV. This clone has just one count. The specimen was CD4+ or CD8+ T cells sorted from blood, collected in a trial of the OX40 agonist ivuxolimab. The chain combines TRBV11-2 with TRBJ2-1; D is perhaps TRBD2 (5 bases). This sequence originates from an adult with an advanced solid tumor such as melanoma, head and neck, liver or kidney cancer. This CDR3 is CASSYRTRDMNEQFF. The CDR3, as DNA: TGTGCCAGCAGCTATCGGACTCGAGATATGAATGAGCAGTTCTTC.